This T cell receptor beta chain was captured by sequencing in a study of shared T cell receptors in the human thymus. The CDR3 consists of 16 residues. Per germline, CDR1 KGHSH and CDR2 LQKENI. J gave up 0 bases and V 3 bases, and 8 bases lay outside the gene matches. The method was immunoSEQ multiplex PCR; TCRdb's version includes in-frame clones alone and lacks a portion of them. The profile shows around 340,000 clones, approximately 95% of them singletons. V usage is TRBV18 and J usage is TRBJ2-7, with TRBD1 matching over 7 bases. This receptor was taken from a human donor. The sample taken for sequencing was thymocytes. The CDR3 nucleotides read TGTGCCAGCTCACCTACGCACCGGGACAGCTCCTACGAGCAGTACTTC. Protein: CASSPTHRDSSYEQYF.